The TCR beta chain under discussion was sequenced for a study of shared clonotypes between healthy human individuals. Findings and limits, study-wide: Generation of non-shared clonotypes was less probable than generation of clonotypes shared by all four donors.

Germline-derived CDR1 and CDR2 are SGHTA and FQGTGA. Trimming took 0 bases from V and 3 from J, leaving 6 bases between them. CDR3 size: 13 residues. With regard to this clone: Its antigen is not known.

Sorted subsets were amplified in replicate PCRs using 200 ng DNA, around 30,000 T cell genomes. In the original workflow: Junction-only sequences produced by ImmunoSEQ had no quality scores, so filtering differed. Data came from immunoSEQ multiplex PCR; TCRdb stores just in-frame clones and leaves some out. The DNA gave D and trimming, while V, J and clone size come from that table. The data contain millions of clones, 85% to 95% of them seen just once; the ten biggest clones take up 0.3% to 0.4%. The chain links TRBV7-3 to TRBJ2-7; D uncertain. The receptor's source is a young man in good health. Some clones in this sample may be carry-over from other donors' samples. The sample consisted of naive CD4+ T cells from PBMCs. Subset denoted: CD45RA+ positively selected. The DNA for the CDR3 is TGTGCCAGCAGCTTAACGGGAAACTACGAGCAGTACTTC. Protein product: CASSLTGNYEQYF.